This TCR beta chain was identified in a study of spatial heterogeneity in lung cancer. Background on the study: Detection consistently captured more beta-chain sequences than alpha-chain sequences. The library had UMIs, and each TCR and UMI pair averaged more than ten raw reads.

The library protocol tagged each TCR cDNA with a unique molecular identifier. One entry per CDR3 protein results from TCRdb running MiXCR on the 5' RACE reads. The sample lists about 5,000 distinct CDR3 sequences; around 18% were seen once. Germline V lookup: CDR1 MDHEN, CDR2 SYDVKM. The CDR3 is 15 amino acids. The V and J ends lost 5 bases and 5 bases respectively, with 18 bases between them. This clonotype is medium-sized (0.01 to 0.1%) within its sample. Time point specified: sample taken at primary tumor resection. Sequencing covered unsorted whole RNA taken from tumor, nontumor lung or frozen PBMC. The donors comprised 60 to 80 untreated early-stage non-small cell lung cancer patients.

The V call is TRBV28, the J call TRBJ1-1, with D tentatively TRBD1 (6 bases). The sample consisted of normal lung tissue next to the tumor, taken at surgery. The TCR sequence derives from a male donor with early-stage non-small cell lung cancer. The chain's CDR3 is CASSPPMGARTEAFF. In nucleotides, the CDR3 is TGTGCCAGCAGTCCACCTATGGGGGCGCGGACTGAAGCTTTCTTT.